Many counts were recorded for the clone carrying this T cell receptor (beta chain). Its antigen is currently unknown. TCRdb passed the multiplex PCR reads through MiXCR, listing each CDR3 protein once. Found here are 130,000 or so distinct CDR3 sequences, about a fifth of them singletons; the top ten hold around 2.7%. Samples came from axillary lymph nodes draining the breast cancer. This sample was included in a study of breast tumors, draining lymph nodes, adjacent tissues. Overall study findings and caveats: Luminal-like breast cancer showed significantly greater tumor-nontumor repertoire similarity than basal-like breast cancer did.

The length of the CDR3 is 14 residues. With V trimmed by 5 bases and J by 7 bases, 6 bases remained unmatched. The sequenced sample was axillary lymph node tissue. The chain combines TRBV12-3 or TRBV12-4 with TRBJ2-2, with TRBD1 identical over 8 bases. The origin of this receptor is a female donor with breast cancer. Some clones in this sample may be carry-over from other donors' samples. The CDR3 bases are TGTGCCAGCAGTCAGCAGGGGGCGGTCGGGGAGCTGTTTTTT. It translates to CASSQQGAVGELFF.